This T cell receptor (beta chain) appears in the sequencing data of a study of cytomegalovirus exposure and HLA in healthy donors. Germline V CDR1 and CDR2: MNHEY, SVGAGI. Trimming removed 6 bases from V and 3 bases from J, with 17 bases in between. The CDR3 contains 15 residues. Amplification used 60 Vbeta primers and 13 Jbeta primers. The table came from immunoSEQ multiplex PCR; TCRdb's copy has only in-frame clones and leaves some out. This table has about 110,000 clones, around 80% appearing once. Sequencing was carried out using PBMCs. The chain employs TRBV6-5 and TRBJ1-2, with D tentatively TRBD1 (6 bases). This receptor was obtained from a man in his fifties in good health and CMV-seronegative. The CDR3 bases are TGTGCCAGCAGCCGTACCCCTGCAGGGGACTATGGCTACACCTTC. It codes for CASSRTPAGDYGYTF.